The present entry profiles one TCR beta chain with its context. The antigen is not known. This entry belongs to a study of cytomegalovirus exposure and HLA in healthy donors. The study's findings and limits: Highly shared variants forming one cluster were likely a sequencing artifact. With further analysis later on, most CMV-associated TCR beta chains appeared HLA-restricted. Exclusion as indistinguishable affected some V segments, including TRBV6-2 and TRBV6-3. The classifier reportedly diagnosed cytomegalovirus status with high specificity and sensitivity.

Primers for the PCR totalled 60 Vbeta and 13 Jbeta. The assay was immunoSEQ multiplex PCR, and TCRdb's table has in-frame clones only and misses some. The profile shows over 80,000 clones, around 81% of them singletons. The CDR3 has 19 amino acids. Germline V lookup: CDR1 ENHRY, CDR2 SYGVKD. V shed 0 bases and J shed 0 bases, with 21 bases lying between them. Source material: PBMCs. This TCR was recovered from a man aged 35 to 55 in good health and CMV-seropositive. The gene calls are TRBV10-3 and TRBJ2-7; D possibly corresponds to TRBD1 (5 bases). CDR3 DNA: TGTGCCATCAGTGAGTCGACGGGTTACAGGCGGAAAAGCTCCTACGAGCAGTACTTC. Amino acids: CAISESTGYRRKSSYEQYF.